The 10 T cell receptor beta chains below were found in one sample sequenced in a study of blood T cell repertoires in COVID-19. Generated by immunoSEQ multiplex PCR, the TCRdb table keeps only in-frame clones and is missing some. The sample shows about 260,000 clones, 75% to 90% of them seen only once. The sequencing sample was made of peripheral blood. The receptors here all came from a man aged 30 to 39 with active or convalescent COVID-19.

The chain is built from TRBV19 and TRBJ1-2; D may be TRBD1 (5 bases). V gave up 4 bases and J gave up 4 bases, with 13 bases separating them. The CDR3 is 14 amino acids. Germline lookup yields CDR1 LNHDA and CDR2 SQIVND (reference sequence). DNA of the CDR3: TGTGCCAGTAGTAGACAGCTGTCAAGCTATGGCTACACCTTC. Residues: CASSRQLSSYGYTF.

This clone has just a few counts. The chain is built from TRBV2 and TRBJ2-1; maybe TRBD2 (5 bases). Trimming removed 2 bases at V and 5 bases at J, with 7 bases between. CDR1 is SNHLY, CDR2 FYNNEI, per germline. The CDR3 has 13 amino acids. The CDR3 spells CASSELANNEQFF. CDR3 nucleotides: TGTGCCAGCAGTGAACTAGCTAACAATGAGCAGTTCTTC.

This clone was observed once. The chain uses TRBV28 and TRBJ1-4; 7 nucleotides line up with TRBD1. CDR3 length: 15 amino acids. CDR1 is MDHEN, CDR2 SYDVKM, per germline. V trimming: 3 bases; J trimming: 7 bases; junction bases outside the gene matches: 8. DNA of the CDR3: TGTGCCAGCAGTTTTTTGACCACAGGGGTTGAAAAACTGTTTTTT. It codes for CASSFLTTGVEKLFF.

The chain carries TRBV5-4 and TRBJ2-3, with TRBD1 as a possible D gene (6 bases). V was trimmed by 3 bases and J by 0 bases, leaving 8 bases between them. The CDR3 is made up of 14 amino acids. Germline loops: CDR1 SGHNT, CDR2 YYREEE (reference sequence). The DNA for the CDR3 is TGTGCCAGCAGCTGGACAGCCAGCACAGATACGCAGTATTTT. It codes for CASSWTASTDTQYF.

The rearrangement uses TRBV6-4 and TRBJ1-5, with D possibly being TRBD1 (5 bases). Trimming took off 7 bases at V and 6 bases at J, with 16 bases between the two ends. CDR1 is MRHNA and CDR2 is SNTAGT in the germline V gene. CDR3 size: 14 residues. The CDR3 protein is CASTPGGEGQPQHF. DNA for the CDR3: TGTGCCAGCACCCCCGGGGGGGAGGGTCAGCCCCAGCATTTT.

This chain connects TRBV4-2 to TRBJ1-4; no clear D gene. The CDR3 spans 16 residues. The V and J ends lost 0 bases and 4 bases respectively, with 12 bases between them. The germline V gene encodes CDR1 LGHNA and CDR2 YNFKEQ. The CDR3 sequence is CASSQDWRTLNEKLFF. CDR3 in DNA: TGTGCCAGCAGCCAAGATTGGAGGACGCTTAATGAAAAACTGTTTTTT.

This clone was observed once. CDR3 loop: CAISASGNQETQYF. For the CDR3, the DNA is TGTGCCATCAGTGCTAGCGGGAACCAAGAGACCCAGTACTTC. The genes are TRBV10-3 and TRBJ2-5, with 9 bases aligning to TRBD2. V was clipped by 4 bases and J by 0 bases; unmatched bases: 0. The CDR3 runs to 14 residues. Per the germline V gene, CDR1 is ENHRY and CDR2 is SYGVKD.

A single count supports this clone. This chain uses TRBV4-2 with TRBJ1-2, with TRBD1 matching over 12 bases. CDR1 and CDR2 (germline): LGHNA, YNFKEQ. The V segment lost 0 bases and the J segment 4 bases; nucleotides outside the gene matches: 9. This CDR3 region has 18 residues. The CDR3 sequence is CASSQDLIGTGGLYGYTF. The CDR3 DNA reads TGTGCCAGCAGCCAAGATCTTATTGGGACAGGGGGCCTCTATGGCTACACCTTC.

This clone was seen just once. The V and J genes are TRBV3-1 (or the pseudogene TRBV3-2) and TRBJ1-1, with D uncertain. Trimming left V 3 bases short and J 4 bases short, with 9 bases between. The CDR3 length is 13 residues. CDR1 LGHDT and CDR2 YNNKEL come from the germline V gene (reference sequence). CDR3 in amino acids: CASSHLVGTEAFF. In DNA form, the CDR3 reads TGTGCCAGCAGCCATCTCGTCGGCACTGAAGCTTTCTTT.

The chain combines TRBV5-1 with TRBJ2-1; TRBD2 agrees at 10 bases. Unmatched junction bases numbered 6, after V lost 3 bases and J lost 6 bases. Per the germline V gene, CDR1 is SGHRS and CDR2 is YFSETQ. This CDR3 is 15 amino acids long. The CDR3 reads CASSSLAGAFNEQFF. DNA for the CDR3: TGCGCCAGCAGCTCCCTAGCGGGGGCCTTCAATGAGCAGTTCTTC.